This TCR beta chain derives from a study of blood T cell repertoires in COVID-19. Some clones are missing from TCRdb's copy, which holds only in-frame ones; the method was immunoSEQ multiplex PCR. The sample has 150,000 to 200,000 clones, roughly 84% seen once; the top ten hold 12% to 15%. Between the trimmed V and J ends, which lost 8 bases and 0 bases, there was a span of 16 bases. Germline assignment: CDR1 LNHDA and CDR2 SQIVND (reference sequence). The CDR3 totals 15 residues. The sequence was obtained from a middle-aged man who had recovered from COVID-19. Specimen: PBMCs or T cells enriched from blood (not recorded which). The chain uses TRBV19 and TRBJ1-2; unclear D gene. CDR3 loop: CASYSWAASNYGYTF. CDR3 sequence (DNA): TGTGCCAGTTACAGCTGGGCAGCCTCTAACTATGGCTACACCTTC.